Following are 28 T cell receptor beta chains from one sample sequenced in a study of blood T cells in healthy people across ages. Through a sample-barcoded 5' primer and a J-beta primer mix, a second PCR was run for roughly 6 to 11 cycles. TCRdb used MiXCR to reprocess the 5' RACE reads, holding one entry per CDR3 protein. The table lists about 1.1 million distinct CDR3 sequences, around two fifths of them singletons. The sequencing input was blood. These receptors originate from a man aged 18 to 30 in good health.

This clonotype has a handful of counts. The V call is TRBV20-1, the J call TRBJ2-5; TRBD1 aligns across 7 bases. TRBJ2-7 matches the DNA end more closely, so the J call is doubtful. CDR1 and CDR2 from the germline V gene are DFQATT and SNEGSKA (reference sequence). This CDR3 comprises 14 residues. The CDR3 DNA follows: TGCAGTGCTAGAATTGCGCAGGGGGATTACGAGCAGTACTTC. It yields the protein CSARIAQGDYEQYF.

CDR3 nucleotide sequence: TGTGCCAGCAGCTTAGTTGGACAGACCCCAAACTATGGCTACACCTTC. Translated, it gives CASSLVGQTPNYGYTF. This chain links TRBV7-2 with TRBJ1-2; possible D gene TRBD1, 6 bases. This CDR3 region has 16 residues. Germline V gene sequence: CDR1 SGHTA, CDR2 FQGNSA. V was shortened by 1 base and J by 2 bases, with 14 bases between the two germline ends.

The CDR3 region has the DNA TGTGCCAGCAGCCCCGGTACAGTGTCGTCCTACGAGCAGTACTTC. Translated: CASSPGTVSSYEQYF. The chain links TRBV7-9 to TRBJ2-7; the D is unclear. Germline CDR1 and CDR2: SEHNR and FQNEAQ (reference sequence). The CDR3 contains 15 residues. Trimming stripped 5 bases from V and 1 base from J, with 15 bases between.

This clonotype has just a few counts. The rearrangement links TRBV20-1 to TRBJ1-1; D is uncertain. V lost 3 bases, J lost 1 base, and 12 bases lay in between. CDR1 is DFQATT, CDR2 SNEGSKA, per germline (reference sequence). This CDR3 has 14 amino acids. CDR3 in amino acids: CSARATTENTEAFF. CDR3 DNA: TGCAGTGCTAGGGCGACCACGGAGAACACTGAAGCTTTCTTT.

A remark on this clonotype: This may come from a read error, since a much larger clone is one base off. The chain employs TRBV20-1 and TRBJ2-1, with D hard to call. The DNA matches TRBJ2-7 better at its end, which makes the J call doubtful. Germline V gene data show CDR1 as DFQATT and CDR2 as SNEGSKA (reference sequence). The length of the CDR3 is 15 residues. The CDR3 protein is CSAGNSGPPYNEQYF. CDR3 nucleotides: TGCAGTGCCGGCAACTCGGGCCCCCCGTACAATGAGCAGTACTTC.

The genes are TRBV29-1 and TRBJ2-2; D is ambiguous. The CDR3 has 12 residues. Trimming left V 7 bases short and J 2 bases short, with 8 bases between. In germline, CDR1 is SQVTM, CDR2 ANQGSEA. The CDR3 region has the DNA TGCAGCGCGTTGCCAAACACCGGGGAGCTGTTTTTT. Amino acid sequence: CSALPNTGELFF.

This clonotype was observed a few times. The rearrangement uses TRBV11-2 and TRBJ2-1, with 8 bases matching TRBD2. Germline values: CDR1 SGHAT, CDR2 FQNNGV. The length of the CDR3 is 23 residues. The ends lost 5 bases at V and 8 bases at J; junction bases unmatched: 35. CDR3 DNA: TGTGCCAGCAGCCATCGAAAAAAAGGGGTCGGGGGGGCCAATCTTCATATCCCCCATGAGCAGTTCTTC. It specifies CASSHRKKGVGGANLHIPHEQFF.

A note on this clonotype: It may be a read error: a sequence one base away is much more abundant. The chain couples TRBV29-1 to TRBJ2-7; D remains unclear. The DNA end lines up better with TRBJ2-5; the J call may be wrong. The CDR3 sequence is 14 residues long. From germline, CDR1 is SQVTM and CDR2 ANQGSEA. CDR3 residues: CSVEDPRGPETQYF. CDR3 sequence (DNA): TGCAGCGTTGAAGATCCTCGAGGCCCCGAGACCCAGTACTTC.

This rearrangement joins TRBV10-3 to TRBJ2-1; D is ambiguous. The DNA end is more similar to TRBJ2-7, so the J call may be wrong. There are 14 residues in the CDR3. CDR1 and CDR2 (germline): ENHRY, SYGVKD. CDR3 sequence reads: CAIATPRSYNEQYF. DNA for the CDR3: TGTGCCATAGCTACTCCCCGCTCCTACAATGAGCAGTACTTC.

V is TRBV9 and J is TRBJ2-5, with D possibly TRBD2 on 7 matching bases. This CDR3 comprises 14 residues. Per germline, CDR1 SGDLS and CDR2 YYNGEE. The V end lost 4 bases, the J end lost 2 bases, and 12 bases lay between the germline ends. CDR3 protein: CASSPGRGQETQYF. The CDR3 DNA sequence: TGTGCCAGCAGCCCTGGGAGGGGGCAAGAGACCCAGTACTTC.

The chain recombines TRBV12-3 or TRBV12-4 with TRBJ2-3; D possibly corresponds to TRBD1 (5 bases). Trimming left V 6 bases short and J 3 bases short, with 10 bases between. This CDR3 is 13 amino acids long. The DNA for the CDR3 is TGTGCCAGCAGAGGACCAGGGACAGATACGCAGTATTTT. Translated: CASRGPGTDTQYF.

The CDR3 DNA sequence: TGCGCCAGCAGCCTATCTCCGGACAGGTACACAGATACGCAGTATTTT. Residues: CASSLSPDRYTDTQYF. The chain links TRBV5-1 to TRBJ2-3, with 7 bases lining up with TRBD1. The CDR3 has 16 residues. The ends lost 4 bases at V and 2 bases at J; junction bases unmatched: 10. Germline V gene data show CDR1 as SGHRS and CDR2 as YFSETQ.

This clonotype was counted only a few times. The chain has TRBV6-5 and TRBJ2-5, with 10 positions matching TRBD2. CDR3 size: 16 residues. V shed 2 bases, J shed 5 bases, and the junction held 8 bases outside the gene matches. From germline, CDR1 is MNHEY and CDR2 SVGAGI. The CDR3 sequence: CASSYITSGAVETQYF. The CDR3 DNA reads TGTGCCAGCAGTTACATAACTAGCGGGGCGGTGGAGACCCAGTACTTC.

This sequence joins TRBV29-1 and TRBJ2-3; D may correspond to TRBD1 or TRBD2 (6 bases each). CDR1 is SQVTM, CDR2 ANQGSEA, per germline. CDR3 length equals 12 residues. V was cut by 4 bases and J by 4 bases, with 9 bases left in between. CDR3 amino acids: CSVARGPDTQYF. CDR3 DNA: TGCAGCGTTGCTCGGGGGCCAGATACGCAGTATTTT.

This clonotype came up a few times. This rearrangement joins TRBV20-1 to TRBJ2-4; D is possibly TRBD1 (6 bases). The V end lost 0 bases, the J end lost 9 bases, and 15 bases lay between the germline ends. CDR1 is DFQATT and CDR2 is SNEGSKA in the germline V gene (reference sequence). This CDR3 comprises 14 residues. The CDR3 loop reads CSARENSGVGIQYF. Here the CDR3 DNA reads TGCAGTGCTAGAGAGAACTCAGGGGTGGGCATTCAGTACTTC.

V usage is TRBV6-1 and J usage is TRBJ2-1; 12 nucleotides match TRBD2. The CDR3 covers 18 residues. Per the germline V gene, CDR1 is MNHNS and CDR2 is SASEGT. Trimming at V came to 5 bases and at J to 0 bases, leaving 8 bases not matched to a gene. CDR3 DNA sequence: TGTGCCAGCAGTCCCGGGACTAGCGGGTTTTCCTCCTACAATGAGCAGTTCTTC. This gives the protein CASSPGTSGFSSYNEQFF.

V usage is TRBV12-3 or TRBV12-4 and J usage is TRBJ1-2; a weak D match, TRBD1 (6 bases). Deletions cut 0 bases from V and 0 bases from J, with 11 bases between. The CDR3 has 16 amino acids. This CDR3 is CASSLAPQGPNYGYTF. In DNA, the CDR3 is TGTGCCAGCAGTTTAGCACCACAGGGCCCTAACTATGGCTACACCTTC.

This clonotype appeared a few times. The chain links TRBV12-3 or TRBV12-4 to TRBJ1-1; D uncertain. The germline V and J ends were trimmed by 1 base and 1 base, with 10 bases remaining between them. This CDR3 has 15 amino acids. CDR3 region: CASSLGWESNTEAFF. The CDR3 DNA reads TGTGCCAGCAGTTTAGGATGGGAGTCGAACACTGAAGCTTTCTTT.

This clonotype has more than one count but fewer than ten. This chain uses TRBV10-3 with TRBJ2-2; D call uncertain. This CDR3 comprises 12 residues. V shed 5 bases and J shed 2 bases, with 3 bases lying between them. The germline V gene encodes CDR1 ENHRY and CDR2 SYGVKD. The CDR3, as DNA: TGTGCCATCAGTCCTAACACCGGGGAGCTGTTTTTT. Protein: CAISPNTGELFF.

This clonotype has a handful of counts. This chain connects TRBV6-2 or TRBV6-3 to TRBJ2-1; D unclear. The germline V gene encodes CDR1 MNHEY and CDR2 SVGEGT. The CDR3 is made up of 15 amino acids. V lost 6 bases to trimming and J lost 6 bases, with 18 bases between them. Here the CDR3 reads CASRITPEIGNEQFF. In DNA, the CDR3 is TGTGCCAGCAGAATCACCCCGGAGATAGGCAATGAGCAGTTCTTC.

This clonotype has only a few counts. The chain joins TRBV7-3 to TRBJ2-7; the D gene is possibly TRBD2 (5 bases). V was clipped by 6 bases and J by 7 bases, with 19 bases between them. The germline V gene has CDR1 SGHTA and CDR2 FQGTGA. CDR3 length: 14 residues. CDR3 residues: CASSRSSSYNEQYF. The CDR3 bases are TGTGCCAGCAGTAGATCTAGCTCCTACAATGAGCAGTACTTC.

The sample holds a few counts of this clonotype. The chain joins TRBV18 to TRBJ1-6, with a weak D call TRBD1 (5 bases). This CDR3 region has 16 residues. V lost 3 bases to trimming and J lost 8 bases, with 17 bases between them. Germline V lookup: CDR1 KGHSH, CDR2 LQKENI. For the CDR3, the DNA is TGTGCCAGCTCACCGGTTCCATCCGCGGGGGATTCACCCCTCCACTTT. This encodes CASSPVPSAGDSPLHF.

The chain links TRBV6-6 to TRBJ1-2, with D hard to call. The CDR3 consists of 15 residues. CDR1 is MNHNY, CDR2 SVGAGI, per germline (reference sequence). The V gene lost 2 bases and the J gene lost 8 bases, with 18 bases spanning the gap. DNA of the CDR3: TGTGCCAGCAGTTACAAGTTGTCAGGATCGGAAGGCTACACCTTC. Its protein is CASSYKLSGSEGYTF.

This clonotype was observed a few times. This rearrangement joins TRBV20-1 to TRBJ1-5; unclear D gene. This CDR3 spans 13 amino acids. Germline V gene sequence: CDR1 DFQATT, CDR2 SNEGSKA (reference sequence). V gave up 3 bases and J gave up 7 bases, with 13 bases separating them. The CDR3 sequence: CSASTRAGQPQHF. As DNA, the CDR3 is TGCAGTGCTAGTACTAGGGCCGGGCAGCCCCAGCATTTT.

This chain links TRBV7-2 with TRBJ2-5; weak D call: TRBD1 (5 bases). Germline assignment: CDR1 SGHTA and CDR2 FQGNSA. V lost 1 base, J lost 1 base, and 7 bases lay in between. The CDR3 runs 14 residues. CDR3: CASSLEQAQETQYF. The DNA of the CDR3 is TGTGCCAGCAGCTTAGAACAGGCCCAAGAGACCCAGTACTTC.

This chain links TRBV7-9 with TRBJ1-1; maybe TRBD1 (6 bases). The germline CDR1 and CDR2 sequences are SEHNR and FQNEAQ (reference sequence). The CDR3 is made up of 14 amino acids. The ends were cut back, 5 bases at V and 1 base at J, with 11 bases in the middle. As DNA, the CDR3 is TGTGCCAGCAGCCGACAGGTCCCGAACACTGAAGCTTTCTTT. Protein sequence: CASSRQVPNTEAFF. Complete variable domain (other parts from reference TRBV7-9 and TRBJ1-1): DTGVSQNPRHKITKRGQNVTFRCDPISEHNRLYWYRQTLGQGPEFLTYFQNEAQLEKSRLLSDRFSAERPKGSFSTLEIQRTEQGDSAMYLCASSRQVPNTEAFFGQGTRLTVV.

This clonotype was recorded many times. The rearrangement joins TRBV7-9 to TRBJ1-2; D remains ambiguous. The germline V gene encodes CDR1 SEHNR and CDR2 FQNEAQ (reference sequence). Trimming took off 5 bases at V and 5 bases at J, with 9 bases between the two ends. The CDR3 covers 12 residues. The CDR3 DNA reads TGTGCCAGCAGCCCCGACCGGTATGGCTACACCTTC. Translation: CASSPDRYGYTF.

Worth noting for this clonotype: Given a much more abundant clone one base away, this may be a read error. The gene calls are TRBV5-6 and TRBJ2-4; TRBD1 agrees at 9 bases. The tail of the sequence fits TRBJ2-7 better, so the J call may be wrong. CDR1 is SGHDT, CDR2 YYEEEE, per germline. The CDR3 is 14 amino acids. The CDR3 region has the DNA TGTGCCAGCAGTCGACAGGGGGTTTTCTACGAGCAGTACTTC. Amino acid sequence: CASSRQGVFYEQYF.